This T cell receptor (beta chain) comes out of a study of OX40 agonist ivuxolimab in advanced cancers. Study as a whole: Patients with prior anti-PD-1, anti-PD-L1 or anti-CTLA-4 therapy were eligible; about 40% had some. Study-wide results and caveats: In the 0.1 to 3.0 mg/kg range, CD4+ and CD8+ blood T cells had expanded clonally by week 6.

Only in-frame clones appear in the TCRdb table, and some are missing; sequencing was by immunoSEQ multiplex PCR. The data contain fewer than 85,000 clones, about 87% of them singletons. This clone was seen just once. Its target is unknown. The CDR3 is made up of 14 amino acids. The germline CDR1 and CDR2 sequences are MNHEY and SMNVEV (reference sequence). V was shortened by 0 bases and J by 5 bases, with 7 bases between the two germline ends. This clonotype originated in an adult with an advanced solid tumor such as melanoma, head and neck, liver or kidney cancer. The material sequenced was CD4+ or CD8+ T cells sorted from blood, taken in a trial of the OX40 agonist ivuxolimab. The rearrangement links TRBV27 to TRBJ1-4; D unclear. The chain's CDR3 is CASSLSDGNEKLFF. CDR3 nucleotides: TGTGCCAGCAGTTTATCTGACGGCAATGAAAAACTGTTTTTT.